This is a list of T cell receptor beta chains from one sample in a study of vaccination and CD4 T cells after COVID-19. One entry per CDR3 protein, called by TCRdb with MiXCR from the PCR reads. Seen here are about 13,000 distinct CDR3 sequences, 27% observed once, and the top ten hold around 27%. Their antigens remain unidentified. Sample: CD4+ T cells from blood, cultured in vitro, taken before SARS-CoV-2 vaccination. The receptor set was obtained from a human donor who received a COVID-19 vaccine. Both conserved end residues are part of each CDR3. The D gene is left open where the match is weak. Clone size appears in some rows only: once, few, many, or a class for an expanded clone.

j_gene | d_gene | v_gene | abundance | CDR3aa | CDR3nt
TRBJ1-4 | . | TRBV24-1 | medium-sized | CATSDSDSLGAKLFF | TGTGCCACCAGTGATAGTGACAGTTTAGGCGCAAAACTGTTTTTT
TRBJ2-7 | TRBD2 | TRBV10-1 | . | CASSSSGGTDEQYF | TGCGCCAGCAGTTCTAGCGGGGGGACGGACGAGCAGTACTTC
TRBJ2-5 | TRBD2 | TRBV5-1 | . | CASSLPSGETQYF | TGCGCCAGCAGCTTGCCTAGCGGGGAGACCCAGTACTTC
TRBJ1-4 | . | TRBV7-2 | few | CASSQRDALGEKLFF | TGTGCCAGCAGCCAGAGGGACGCGTTGGGTGAAAAACTGTTTTTT
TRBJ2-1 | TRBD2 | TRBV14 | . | CASSQFFSRAGGQSSYNEQFF | TGTGCCAGCAGCCAATTTTTCTCTAGGGCGGGGGGGCAGAGCTCCTACAATGAGCAGTTCTTC
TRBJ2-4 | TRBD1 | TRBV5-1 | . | CASSPRTGGLNIQYF | TGCGCCAGCAGCCCCCGGACAGGGGGCTTGAACATTCAGTACTTC
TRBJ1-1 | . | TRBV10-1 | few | CASSESQGMNTEAFF | TGCGCCAGCAGTGAGTCTCAGGGTATGAACACTGAAGCTTTCTTT
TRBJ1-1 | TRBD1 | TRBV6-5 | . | CASSYVRGQGHQNTEAFF | TGTGCCAGCAGTTACGTCCGGGGACAGGGACATCAGAACACTGAAGCTTTCTTT
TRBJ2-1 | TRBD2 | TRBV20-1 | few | CSARGTSGGGIYNEQFF | TGCAGTGCTAGAGGGACTAGCGGGGGGGGTATCTACAATGAGCAGTTCTTC
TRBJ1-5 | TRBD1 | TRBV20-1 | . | CSARDTGGKDQPQHF | TGCAGTGCTAGAGACACAGGGGGGAAGGATCAGCCCCAGCATTTT
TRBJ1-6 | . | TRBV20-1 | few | CSASRGIYNSPLHF | TGCAGTGCTAGCCGGGGGATCTATAATTCACCCCTCCACTTT
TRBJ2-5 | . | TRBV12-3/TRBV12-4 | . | CASSSPGLTQETQYF | TGTGCCAGCAGTTCCCCCGGCCTGACCCAAGAGACCCAGTACTTC
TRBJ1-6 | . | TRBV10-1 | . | CATLGGPINSPLHF | TGCGCCACTCTAGGGGGTCCAATTAATTCACCCCTCCACTTT
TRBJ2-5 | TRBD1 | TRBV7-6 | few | CASSPSGGGQGQETQYF | TGTGCCAGCAGCCCTAGTGGGGGCGGACAGGGGCAAGAGACCCAGTACTTC
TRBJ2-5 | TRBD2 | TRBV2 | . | CASSELAGGKTRYF | TGTGCCAGCAGTGAACTAGCGGGGGGTAAGACCCGGTACTTC
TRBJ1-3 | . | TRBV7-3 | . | CASSAGGPGNTIYF | TGTGCCAGCAGCGCCGGGGGCCCTGGAAACACCATATATTTT
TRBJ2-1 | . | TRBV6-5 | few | CASSYPLDEQFF | TGTGCCAGCAGTTACCCCCTAGATGAGCAGTTCTTC
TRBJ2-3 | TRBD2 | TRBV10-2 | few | CASSERAQRGTDTQYF | TGCGCCAGCAGTGAGAGGGCCCAGCGGGGGACGGATACGCAGTATTTT
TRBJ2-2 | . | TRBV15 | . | CATSRDHRRLTGELFF | TGTGCCACCAGCAGAGATCATCGGAGACTCACCGGGGAGCTGTTTTTT
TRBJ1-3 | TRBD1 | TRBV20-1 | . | CSARGDRSTCSGNTIYF | TGCAGTGCTAGGGGGGACAGGTCAACATGCTCTGGAAACACCATATATTTT
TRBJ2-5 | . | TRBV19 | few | CASSKEIRGKEYF | TGTGCCAGTAGTAAGGAGATTCGAGGGAAAGAGTACTTC
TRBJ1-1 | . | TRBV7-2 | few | CASSRDRRGTEAFF | TGTGCCAGCAGTCGGGATCGTCGGGGCACTGAAGCTTTCTTT
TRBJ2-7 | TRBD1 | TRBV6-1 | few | CASSDRGFYEQYF | TGTGCCAGCAGCGACAGGGGGTTCTACGAGCAGTACTTC
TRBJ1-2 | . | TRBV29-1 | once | CSVEDRRARVGYGYTF | TGCAGCGTTGAAGATCGTCGTGCCAGGGTGGGCTATGGCTACACCTTC
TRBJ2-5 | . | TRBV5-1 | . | CASSGSGGAWYQETQYF | TGCGCCAGCAGCGGCTCAGGGGGGGCCTGGTACCAAGAGACCCAGTACTTC
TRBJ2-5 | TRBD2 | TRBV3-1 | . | CASSHRGGASETQYF | TGTGCCAGCAGCCACCGGGGGGGGGCTTCGGAGACCCAGTACTTC
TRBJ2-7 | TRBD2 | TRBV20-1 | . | CSARDPSGGSDEQYF | TGCAGTGCTAGAGATCCTAGCGGGGGGAGTGACGAGCAGTACTTC
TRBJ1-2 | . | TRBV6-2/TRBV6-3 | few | CATPLGRGGYGYTF | TGTGCCACCCCTTTGGGGAGGGGAGGATATGGCTACACCTTC
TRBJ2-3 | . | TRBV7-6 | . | CASSQRGAGSDTQYF | TGTGCCAGCAGCCAGCGAGGGGCAGGGTCAGATACGCAGTATTTT
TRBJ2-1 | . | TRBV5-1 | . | CASSRRGPNNEQFF | TGCGCCAGCAGTAGACGGGGACCAAACAATGAGCAGTTCTTC
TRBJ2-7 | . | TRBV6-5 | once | CASSYSESYEQYF | TGTGCCAGCAGTTACTCGGAGTCCTACGAGCAGTACTTC
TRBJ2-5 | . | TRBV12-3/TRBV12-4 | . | CVSSFPYRGPKSETQYF | TGTGTCAGCAGTTTCCCCTACCGTGGCCCCAAATCGGAGACCCAGTACTTC
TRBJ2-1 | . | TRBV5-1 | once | CASSLAGFNEQFF | TGCGCCAGCAGCTTGGCAGGGTTCAATGAGCAGTTCTTC
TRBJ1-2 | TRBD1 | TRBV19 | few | CASTDLGTGGLYGYTF | TGTGCCAGTACTGACCTCGGGACAGGGGGCCTCTATGGCTACACCTTC
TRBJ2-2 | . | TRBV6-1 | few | CASSKWTGTPNTGELFF | TGTGCCAGCAGTAAATGGACCGGGACACCGAACACCGGGGAGCTGTTTTTT
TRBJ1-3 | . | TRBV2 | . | CASSGWYSGNTIYF | TGTGCCAGCAGTGGTTGGTACTCTGGAAACACCATATATTTT
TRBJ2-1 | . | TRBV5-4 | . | CASSYDLGAHNEQFF | TGTGCCAGCAGCTACGATTTAGGCGCCCACAATGAGCAGTTCTTC
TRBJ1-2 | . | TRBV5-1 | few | CASSLEAPESNYGYTF | TGCGCCAGCAGCTTGGAGGCCCCAGAATCTAACTATGGCTACACCTTC
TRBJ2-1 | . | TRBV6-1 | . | CASSTRLNNEQFF | TGTGCCAGCAGTACACGACTGAACAATGAGCAGTTCTTC
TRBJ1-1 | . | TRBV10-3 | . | CAISEGRMNTEAFF | TGTGCCATCAGTGAGGGTCGTATGAACACTGAAGCTTTCTTT
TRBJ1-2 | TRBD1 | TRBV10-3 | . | CAMSDRAAYGYTF | TGTGCCATGAGTGACAGGGCCGCTTATGGCTACACCTTC
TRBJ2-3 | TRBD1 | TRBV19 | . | CASSIRTGLGTDTQYF | TGTGCCAGTAGTATACGGACAGGATTGGGGACAGATACGCAGTATTTT
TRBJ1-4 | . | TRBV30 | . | CAWRETGRRAEKLFF | TGTGCCTGGAGGGAAACAGGGAGAAGGGCTGAAAAACTGTTTTTT
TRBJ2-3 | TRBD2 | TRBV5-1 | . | CASSLGTSGDTDTQYF | TGCGCCAGCAGCTTGGGGACTAGCGGGGACACAGATACGCAGTATTTT
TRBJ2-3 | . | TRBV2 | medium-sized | CASSVLVTQYF | TGTGCCAGCAGTGTACTAGTAACGCAGTATTTT
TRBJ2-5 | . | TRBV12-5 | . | CASGLVPETQYF | TGTGCTAGTGGTTTGGTACCAGAGACCCAGTACTTC
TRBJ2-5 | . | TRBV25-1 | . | CASSVRQAYQETQYF | TGTGCCAGCAGTGTACGACAGGCCTACCAAGAGACCCAGTACTTC
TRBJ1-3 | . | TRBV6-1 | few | CASSKGTVRNTIYF | TGTGCCAGCAGCAAAGGGACCGTCAGAAACACCATATATTTT
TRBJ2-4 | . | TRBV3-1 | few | CASSKKQTYLAKNIQYF | TGTGCCAGCAGCAAGAAACAGACGTACCTAGCCAAAAACATTCAGTACTTC
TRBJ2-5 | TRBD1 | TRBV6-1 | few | CASSRQGALVQETQYF | TGTGCCAGCAGCCGACAGGGGGCGCTGGTCCAAGAGACCCAGTACTTC
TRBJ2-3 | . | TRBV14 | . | CASSPGGRDTQYF | TGTGCCAGCAGTCCGGGGGGCCGAGATACGCAGTATTTT
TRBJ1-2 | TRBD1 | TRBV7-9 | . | CASSAGQGPGYGYTF | TGTGCCAGCAGCGCGGGACAGGGTCCTGGGTATGGCTACACCTTC
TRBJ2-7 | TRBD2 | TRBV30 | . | CAWRGGLASEQYF | TGTGCCTGGAGGGGAGGACTAGCCTCCGAGCAGTACTTC
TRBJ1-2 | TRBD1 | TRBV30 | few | CAWKGQGASGYTF | TGTGCCTGGAAGGGACAGGGGGCGTCCGGCTACACCTTC
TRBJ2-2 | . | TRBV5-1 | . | CASSLNPNTGELFF | TGCGCCAGCAGCTTGAACCCGAACACCGGGGAGCTGTTTTTT
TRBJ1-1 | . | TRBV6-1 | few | CASRRVSLNTEAFF | TGTGCCAGCAGAAGGGTCAGTTTGAACACTGAAGCTTTCTTT
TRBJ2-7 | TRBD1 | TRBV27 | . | CASRGNRGPSYEQYF | TGTGCCAGCAGGGGAAACAGGGGGCCCTCTTACGAGCAGTACTTC
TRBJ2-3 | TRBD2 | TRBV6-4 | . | CASSLAGASPTDTQYF | TGTGCCAGCTCACTAGCGGGGGCCTCCCCCACAGATACGCAGTATTTT
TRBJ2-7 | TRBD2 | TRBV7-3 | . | CASSLLAGDVSYEQYF | TGTGCCAGCAGCTTGCTAGCGGGCGACGTCTCCTACGAGCAGTACTTC